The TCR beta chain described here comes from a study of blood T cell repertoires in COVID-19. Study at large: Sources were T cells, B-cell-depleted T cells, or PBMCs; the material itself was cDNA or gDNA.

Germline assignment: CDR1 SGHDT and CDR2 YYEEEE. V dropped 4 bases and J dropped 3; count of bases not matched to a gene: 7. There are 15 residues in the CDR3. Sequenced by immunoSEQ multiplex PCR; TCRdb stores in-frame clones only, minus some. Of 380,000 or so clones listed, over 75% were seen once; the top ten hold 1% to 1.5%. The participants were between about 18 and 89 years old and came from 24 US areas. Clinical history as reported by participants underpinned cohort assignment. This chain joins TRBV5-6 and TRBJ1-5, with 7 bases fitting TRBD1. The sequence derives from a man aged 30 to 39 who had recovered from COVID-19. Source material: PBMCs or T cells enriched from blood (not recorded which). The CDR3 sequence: CASSPGTATNQPQHF. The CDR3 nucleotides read TGTGCCAGCAGCCCCGGGACAGCCACCAATCAGCCCCAGCATTTT.